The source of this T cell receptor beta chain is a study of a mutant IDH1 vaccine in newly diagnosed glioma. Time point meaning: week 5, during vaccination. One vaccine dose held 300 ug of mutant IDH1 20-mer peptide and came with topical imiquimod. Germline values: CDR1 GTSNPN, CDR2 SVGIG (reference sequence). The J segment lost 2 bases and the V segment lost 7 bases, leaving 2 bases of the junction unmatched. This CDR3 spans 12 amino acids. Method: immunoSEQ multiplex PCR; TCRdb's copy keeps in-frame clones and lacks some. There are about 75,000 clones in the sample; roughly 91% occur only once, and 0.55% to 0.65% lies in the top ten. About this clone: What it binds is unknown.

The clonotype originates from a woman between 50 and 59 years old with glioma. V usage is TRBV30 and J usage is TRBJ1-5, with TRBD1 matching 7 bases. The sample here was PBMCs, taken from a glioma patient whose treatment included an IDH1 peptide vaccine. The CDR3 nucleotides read TGTGCCTTTGACAGGGGCAATCAGCCCCAGCATTTT. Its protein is CAFDRGNQPQHF.